These T cell receptor beta chains were read from a single sample in a study of blood T cell repertoires in COVID-19. Using immunoSEQ multiplex PCR, the repertoire was profiled, and TCRdb retains in-frame clones only, with some absent. The sample contains approximately 62,000 clones, 75% to 90% of which appear only once. Sequenced material: peripheral blood. The receptors come from a human donor with active COVID-19. The donor label of this sample is uncertain. Each CDR3 is given with its conserved first and last residue. The order of the fields is D gene, J gene, V gene, clone size, CDR3 DNA, CDR3 protein. D genes are given only for firm matches. Clone sizes are given selectively: once, few, many, or a class where the clone is expanded.

NA | TRBJ2-4 | TRBV10-3 | NA | TGTGCCATCAGTACCGGACAGTTAGCCAAAAACATTCAGTACTTC | CAISTGQLAKNIQYF
NA | TRBJ2-1 | TRBV11-3 | once | TGTGCCAGCAGCGGAAACGACAGGTCCTCAGGGAATGAGCAGTTCTTC | CASSGNDRSSGNEQFF
TRBD2 | TRBJ2-2 | TRBV19 | once | TGTGCCAGTAGTATCCTAGCGGGGTCAACCGGGGAGCTGTTTTTT | CASSILAGSTGELFF
NA | TRBJ2-5 | TRBV11-2 | NA | TGTGCCAGCAGCTTAGTCAGCGGCCCTCTCCAAGAGACCCAGTACTTC | CASSLVSGPLQETQYF
NA | TRBJ2-2 | TRBV4-2 | NA | TGTGCCAGCAGCCAAGACCCGGCGGGGAGTCCCCGGGAGCTGTTTTTT | CASSQDPAGSPRELFF
NA | TRBJ1-5 | TRBV4-1 | few | TGCGCCAGCAGCCAAGAGGGGCCAGTGGGCAATCAGCCCCAGCATTTT | CASSQEGPVGNQPQHF
NA | TRBJ2-7 | TRBV5-6 | NA | TGTGCCAGCAGCCAAGCCCGTGGCGAGCAGTACTTC | CASSQARGEQYF
TRBD2 | TRBJ2-1 | TRBV19 | NA | TGTGCCAGTAGTAAGACTAGCGGGATTACCTACAATGAGCAGTTCTTC | CASSKTSGITYNEQFF
NA | TRBJ1-2 | TRBV28 | NA | TGTGCCAGCAGTCCCGGGATTTCCGGTGGCTACACCTTC | CASSPGISGGYTF
TRBD2 | TRBJ2-7 | TRBV11-3 | few | TGTGCCAGCAGCCTCATACCGGGACTAGAGTTCCGTTACGAGCAGTACTTC | CASSLIPGLEFRYEQYF
NA | TRBJ2-5 | TRBV27 | NA | TGTGCCAGCACCCCCGGCGGAGGGTTCCAAGAGACCCAGTACTTC | CASTPGGGFQETQYF
NA | TRBJ1-1 | TRBV5-4 | NA | TGTGCCAGCAGCTCCAGCAGGGGGAACACTGAAGCTTTCTTT | CASSSSRGNTEAFF
NA | TRBJ1-5 | TRBV6-2/TRBV6-3 | NA | TGTGCCAGCAGTTACTCGATGTTGGGGCTCGGGCAGCCCCAGCATTTT | CASSYSMLGLGQPQHF
NA | TRBJ2-3 | TRBV9 | NA | TGTGCCAGCAGCGTGGGACAAGTCACAGATACGCAGTATTTT | CASSVGQVTDTQYF
NA | TRBJ1-4 | TRBV3-1/TRBV3-2 | NA | TGTGCCAGCAGCCAACCGAGCTATAATGAAAAACTGTTTTTT | CASSQPSYNEKLFF
NA | TRBJ2-7 | TRBV5-1 | NA | TGCGCCAGCAGCTTAGGCGGGATTGTCGACGAGCAGTACTTC | CASSLGGIVDEQYF
NA | TRBJ2-7 | TRBV3-1/TRBV3-2 | NA | TGTGCCAGCAGCTACCTGGGCGACTACGAGCAGTACTTC | CASSYLGDYEQYF
NA | TRBJ1-5 | TRBV6-6 | NA | TGTGCCAGCAGTACAGGGAGGGAGAATCAGCCCCAGCATTTT | CASSTGRENQPQHF